This T cell receptor beta chain originates from a study of OX40 agonist ivuxolimab in advanced cancers. Study-level background: People in dose escalation had one of these cancers: hepatocellular carcinoma, melanoma, renal cell or head and neck cancer.

CDR3 length: 14 amino acids. The V gene's germline CDR1 is MNHEY and CDR2 SMNVEV (reference sequence). V lost 4 bases and J lost 5; bases outside the gene matches: 2. Generated by immunoSEQ multiplex PCR, the TCRdb table keeps only in-frame clones and is missing some. The data contain about 96,000 clones, more than 80% of them seen just once; the ten biggest clones take up less than 6%. Source: CD4+ or CD8+ T cells sorted from blood, taken in a trial of the OX40 agonist ivuxolimab. The sequence came from an adult with an advanced solid tumor such as melanoma, head and neck, liver or kidney cancer. This sequence joins TRBV27 and TRBJ2-1, with 10 bases aligning to TRBD2. As DNA, the CDR3 is TGTGCCAGCAGTTGGACTAGCGGAAACAATGAGCAGTTCTTC. Translated, it gives CASSWTSGNNEQFF.